A selection of T cell receptor beta chains follows, all from one sample in a study of T cells in Graves' hyperthyroidism and ophthalmopathy. TCRdb reanalysed the multiplex PCR reads using MiXCR and keeps one entry per CDR3 protein. The sample lists some 500,000 distinct CDR3 sequences; 15% to 20% were seen once. The sample was blood. All receptors derive from a woman in her twenties or thirties with Graves' ophthalmopathy. CDR3s include the opening cysteine and the closing phenylalanine or tryptophan. D genes are given only for firm matches. Clone size is not always given. Where it is, it says once, few, many or a class for expanded clones.

TRBJ1-1 many TRBV13 TRBD1 TGTGCCAGCAGCCCCATCGGGACAGAGAACACTGAAGCTTTCTTT CASSPIGTENTEAFF
TRBJ2-4 few TRBV6-1 NA TGTGCCAGCAGCCGCGGGGATCTAGCCAAAAACATTCAGTACTTC CASSRGDLAKNIQYF
TRBJ2-2 many TRBV19 NA TGTGCCAGTAGTATCCTTGGGCAGGCGAATACCGGGGAGCTGTTTTTT CASSILGQANTGELFF
TRBJ2-1 many TRBV6-2/TRBV6-3 NA TGTGCCAGCAGTTACGTCGGCGGGTACTACAATGAGCAGTTCTTC CASSYVGGYYNEQFF
TRBJ2-6 many TRBV20-1 TRBD1 TGCAGTGCTAGATCGGACAGGGTGGCCAACGTCCTGACTTTC CSARSDRVANVLTF
TRBJ2-1 few TRBV28 TRBD1 TGTGCCAGCAGTTTACTACAGGGGTATCAGTTCTTC CASSLLQGYQFF
TRBJ1-1 NA TRBV9 NA TGTGCCAGCAGCGTAGCTACAACGCAGACTGAAGCTTTCTTT CASSVATTQTEAFF
TRBJ2-1 NA TRBV25-1 NA TGTGCCAGCAGTGTTGAGGACGGGTACAATGAGCAGTTCTTC CASSVEDGYNEQFF
TRBJ1-2 NA TRBV19 TRBD1 TGTGCCAGCCTAGGACTCGGACAGGACTATGGCTACACCTTC CASLGLGQDYGYTF
TRBJ2-3 few TRBV7-9 TRBD2 TGTGCCAGCAGCTTCATGGGCCTCGGGCTAGCGGGCCCAGATACGCAGTATTTT CASSFMGLGLAGPDTQYF
TRBJ2-1 NA TRBV7-9 NA TGTGCCAGCAGGATACAGGGAAGGAATGAGCAGTTCTTC CASRIQGRNEQFF
TRBJ2-1 NA TRBV30 NA TGTGCCTGGACTGGACAGTTAGGCTCTTACAATGAGCAGTTCTTC CAWTGQLGSYNEQFF
TRBJ2-1 NA TRBV14 TRBD2 TGTGCCAGCAGCCCCGGGGGGGGCATCAGAAATGAGCAGTTCTTC CASSPGGGIRNEQFF
TRBJ2-7 NA TRBV28 TRBD1 TGTGCCAGCAGTCCAGCGACAGGGTGGGTTTACGAGCAGTACTTC CASSPATGWVYEQYF
TRBJ2-1 NA TRBV3-1 NA TGTGCCAGCAGCCCTATTCGTACGATAGGGGGGGGCTTACAGTTCTTC CASSPIRTIGGGLQFF
TRBJ1-1 many TRBV12-3/TRBV12-4 NA TGTGCCAGCAGTGCCTCAAGGAACACTGAAGCTTTCTTT CASSASRNTEAFF
TRBJ1-1 many TRBV29-1 NA TGCAGCGTTGAACCCTGGGACCCTGAAGTTGAAGCTTTCTTT CSVEPWDPEVEAFF
TRBJ2-5 few TRBV25-1 NA TGTGCCAGCAGTTCGGCTAGCGTAGGGGAGACCCAGTACTTC CASSSASVGETQYF
TRBJ2-7 NA TRBV14 NA TGTGCCAGCAGCGCCCGAAAGGGACCCTACGAGCAGTACTTC CASSARKGPYEQYF
TRBJ2-7 few TRBV10-3 TRBD1 TGTGCCATCCTCAACGACAGGGGGTCCGAATACGAGCAGTACTTC CAILNDRGSEYEQYF
TRBJ1-2 few TRBV7-2 NA TGTGCCAGCAGCCCTGACAGATTATACTATGGCTACACCTTC CASSPDRLYYGYTF
TRBJ2-5 NA TRBV11-1 TRBD2 TGTGCCAGCAGCGCCAGACTAGCGGGAGAGCGGGAGACCCAGTACTTC CASSARLAGERETQYF
TRBJ2-2 many TRBV6-4 NA TGTGCCAGCAGTGACTCGGAGGGGGGCACCGGGGAGCTGTTTTTT CASSDSEGGTGELFF
TRBJ1-2 many TRBV11-2 NA TGTGCCAGCAGCTTAGAGCCAGGGAATCGCTACACCTTC CASSLEPGNRYTF
TRBJ1-1 few TRBV12-3/TRBV12-4 NA TGTGCCAGCAGCTCCAGCAAGAACACTGAAGCTTTCTTT CASSSSKNTEAFF
TRBJ2-7 few TRBV6-6 TRBD2 TGTGCCAGCAGTTACAGGGCTAGCGGGGCCTACGAGCAGTACTTC CASSYRASGAYEQYF
TRBJ2-1 few TRBV20-1 TRBD2 TGCAGTGCTAGGAGGGCTAGCGGGAGGAATGAGCAGTTCTTC CSARRASGRNEQFF
TRBJ2-7 many TRBV5-6 NA TGTGCCAGCAGCTTGAAGGCCCTCGACGAGCAGTACTTC CASSLKALDEQYF
TRBJ2-2 NA TRBV7-2 NA TGTGCCAGCAGTCCTCTGGGGCCCGGGGAGCTGTTTTTT CASSPLGPGELFF
TRBJ1-1 NA TRBV7-2 TRBD1 TGTGCCAGCAGCTTGAGACAGGGGGAGGGCGTTGCTTTCTTT CASSLRQGEGVAFF
TRBJ2-7 few TRBV9 NA TGTGCCAGCAGCGTACAGGAAAACTCCTACGAGCAGTACTTC CASSVQENSYEQYF
TRBJ2-3 few TRBV4-2 NA TGTGCCAGCAGCCAAGGGGGACGGGGCACAGATACGCAGTATTTT CASSQGGRGTDTQYF
TRBJ2-1 NA TRBV19 TRBD1 TGTGCCAGTAGTGCACCCCAGGGGGCAGCCGATGAGCAGTTCTTC CASSAPQGAADEQFF
TRBJ2-7 many TRBV6-1 TRBD1 TGTGCCAGCAGTAGGGACAGGGATAAAGACGAGCAGTACTTC CASSRDRDKDEQYF
TRBJ2-5 few TRBV20-1 NA TGCAGTGCCCCCTCGTTTGGAGAGACCCAGTACTTC CSAPSFGETQYF
TRBJ2-7 few TRBV18 TRBD2 TGTGCCAGCTCACCACCGACAGCGGGACTAGCTTTCTACGAGCAGTACTTC CASSPPTAGLAFYEQYF
TRBJ2-5 many TRBV29-1 NA TGCAGCGTTGAGGGCGGACGGACGCAAGAGACCCAGTACTTC CSVEGGRTQETQYF
TRBJ2-7 many TRBV4-2 TRBD1 TGTGCCAGCAGCCTCGAGACAGGGGGTTCCTACGAGCAGTACTTC CASSLETGGSYEQYF
TRBJ2-3 many TRBV28 NA TGTGCCAGCAGTGCAGGGTCCCGAGCGGATACGCAGTATTTT CASSAGSRADTQYF
TRBJ2-5 few TRBV11-2 TRBD2 TGTGCCAGCAGCTTAGCCCCTAGCGGCCAAGAGACCCAGTACTTC CASSLAPSGQETQYF
TRBJ1-2 few TRBV20-1 NA TGCAGTGCTAGAAACAAGGGGAGGTATGGCTACACCTTC CSARNKGRYGYTF